In this sample, the clone carrying this T cell receptor (beta chain) turned up a few times. Using immunoSEQ multiplex PCR, the repertoire was profiled, and TCRdb retains in-frame clones only, with some absent. The profile shows 250,000 to 300,000 clones, about nine tenths of them singletons. The data originate from a study of blood T cell repertoires in COVID-19. The CDR3 spans 14 residues. Germline values: CDR1 MGHRA, CDR2 YSYEKL. Trimming removed 4 bases from V and 8 bases from J; junction bases left unmatched: 10. Sequenced material: PBMCs or T cells enriched from blood (not recorded which). The sequence derives from a man younger than 30 who had recovered from COVID-19. The rearrangement uses TRBV4-1 and TRBJ1-2, with 7 bases matching TRBD1. The CDR3 loop reads CASSRIDRELGYTF. The CDR3 DNA is TGCGCCAGCAGCCGGATCGACAGGGAACTAGGCTACACCTTC.